These T cell receptor beta chains were read from a single sample in a study of shared clonotypes between healthy human individuals. Using immunoSEQ multiplex PCR, the repertoire was profiled, and TCRdb retains in-frame clones only, with some absent. The profile covers over 95,000 clones, with around two thirds appearing a single time and around 25% taken by the ten largest. The source material was memory CD8+ T cells sorted from blood. All receptors derive from a woman aged 30 to 39 in good health. CDR3s include the opening cysteine and the closing phenylalanine or tryptophan. Fields, in order: V gene, D gene, J gene, clone size, CDR3 DNA, CDR3 protein. A D gene is named only where the DNA matches it firmly. Rows may omit the clone size; those that give it use once, few, many or a size class.

TRBV4-2,TRBD2,TRBJ2-3,once,TGTGCCAGCAGCCAAGAGCTGAGGGAGGGCCCTCGTACAGATACGCAGTATTTT,CASSQELREGPRTDTQYF
TRBV11-2,TRBD1,TRBJ2-1,.,TGTGCCAGCAGCTGGACAGGGGGGAGTGGGGATGAGCAGTTCTTC,CASSWTGGSGDEQFF
TRBV28,TRBD2,TRBJ2-7,.,TGTGCCAGCAACCCCTCCCCACTAGCGAGCTCCTACGAGCAGTACTTC,CASNPSPLASSYEQYF
TRBV6-5,TRBD1,TRBJ2-3,.,TGTGCCAGCACCCTAGGACAGGGACAGACAGATACGCAGTATTTT,CASTLGQGQTDTQYF
TRBV15,.,TRBJ2-7,.,TGTGCCACCAGCAGAGTAAGGCGGCGGGACGGATACTACGAGCAGTACTTC,CATSRVRRRDGYYEQYF
TRBV5-1,.,TRBJ2-5,once,TGCGCCAGCAGCGCGAGGACAGCCCAAGAGACCCAGTACTTC,CASSARTAQETQYF
TRBV5-1,TRBD2,TRBJ2-7,.,TGCGCCAGCAGAAGCGGGAGGTACGAGCAGTACTTC,CASRSGRYEQYF
TRBV6-1,.,TRBJ1-1,.,TGTGCCAGCAGAGAGATGAACACTGAAGCTTTCTTT,CASREMNTEAFF
TRBV11-2,TRBD2,TRBJ2-7,.,TGTGCCAGCATACTAGCGGGAGAAGCCTACGAGCAGTACTTC,CASILAGEAYEQYF
TRBV5-8,TRBD2,TRBJ2-1,.,TGTGCCAGCAGGGGATGGCGGGAGGATGCGAATGAGCAGTTCTTC,CASRGWREDANEQFF
TRBV28,.,TRBJ1-2,.,TGTGCCAGCAGTTTCCGGGGGGGATATGGCTACACCTTC,CASSFRGGYGYTF
TRBV7-9,.,TRBJ2-7,once,TGTGCCAGCAGCCGCCTCCCCGGAGGGCAGTACTTC,CASSRLPGGQYF
TRBV7-8,.,TRBJ2-7,.,TGTGCCAGCAGCCCCCGGGACAAAAGCCACGAGCAGTACTTC,CASSPRDKSHEQYF
TRBV11-2,.,TRBJ2-7,.,TGTGCCAGCAGCGTTGAGAGGGGGGGCTACGAGCAGTACTTC,CASSVERGGYEQYF
TRBV5-6,.,TRBJ1-5,many,TGTGCCAGCAGCCAAGGACATTCCGACATTCAGCCCCAGCATTTT,CASSQGHSDIQPQHF
TRBV27,.,TRBJ2-3,.,TGTGCCAGCAGTTTCAGGGGTCAAGATACGCAGTATTTT,CASSFRGQDTQYF
TRBV29-1,TRBD1,TRBJ2-1,many,TGCAGCGCGGTGGGATGGGCAGGGGGCAATGAGCAGTTCTTC,CSAVGWAGGNEQFF
TRBV9,.,TRBJ2-3,many,TGTGCCAGCAGCGAATGGGGACCGAGCACAGATACGCAGTATTTT,CASSEWGPSTDTQYF
TRBV28,.,TRBJ1-2,.,TGTGCCAGCAGTTCCCGATGGGGCGGTGCAACGGATGGCTACACCTTC,CASSSRWGGATDGYTF
TRBV28,.,TRBJ2-3,.,TGTGCCAGCAGTCGTCAGGGTTGGAATACGCAGTATTTT,CASSRQGWNTQYF
TRBV28,TRBD2,TRBJ2-3,.,TGTGCCAGCAGCTTAGACGGGAGGGCGGCAGATACGCAGTATTTT,CASSLDGRAADTQYF
TRBV10-1,.,TRBJ1-1,.,TGCGCCAGCAGTGAGTCCCAAACCACGGTCACCATGAACACTGAAGCTTTCTTT,CASSESQTTVTMNTEAFF
TRBV5-4,.,TRBJ2-2,.,TGTGCCAGCAGCTTCAGCGTGGGGGTCACCGGGGAGCTGTTTTTT,CASSFSVGVTGELFF
TRBV19,TRBD1,TRBJ1-5,.,TGTGCCAGTAGTATAGATCTATTACAGGGGGTCCTACAGCCCCAGCATTTT,CASSIDLLQGVLQPQHF
TRBV13,TRBD1,TRBJ2-7,.,TGTGCCAGCAGCCAGCCCGGGGCAGGGGGACGGGAGCAGTACTTC,CASSQPGAGGREQYF
TRBV9,.,TRBJ2-1,.,TGTGCCAGCAGCGGCGCAGGGTACAATGAGCAGTTCTTC,CASSGAGYNEQFF
TRBV4-2,.,TRBJ1-5,.,TGTGCCAGCAGCTTAGTCAGGAATAGCAATCAGCCCCAGCATTTT,CASSLVRNSNQPQHF
TRBV7-8,.,TRBJ2-7,.,TGTGCCAGCATCAGTATTCAAGGGGGTTACGAGCAGTACTTC,CASISIQGGYEQYF